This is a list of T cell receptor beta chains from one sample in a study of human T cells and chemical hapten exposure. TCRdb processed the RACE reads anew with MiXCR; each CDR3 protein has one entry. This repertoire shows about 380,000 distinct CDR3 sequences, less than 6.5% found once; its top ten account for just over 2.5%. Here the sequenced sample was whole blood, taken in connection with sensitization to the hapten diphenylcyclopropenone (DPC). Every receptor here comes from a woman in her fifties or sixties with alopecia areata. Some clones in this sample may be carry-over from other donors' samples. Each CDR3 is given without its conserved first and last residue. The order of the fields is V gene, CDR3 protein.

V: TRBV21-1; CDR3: ASSKGRGEYEQY
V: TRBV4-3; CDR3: ASSQVGDSYTEAF
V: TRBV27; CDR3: ASIMNGGAF
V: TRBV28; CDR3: ASSLPGSYYEQY
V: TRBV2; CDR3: ASRQGAQAHQPQH
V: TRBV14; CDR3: ASSHRQGIGEKLF
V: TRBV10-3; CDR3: AISGQQGETEAF
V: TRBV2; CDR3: ASAPKNTEAF
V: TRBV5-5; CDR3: ASSLTATSGGMKTQY
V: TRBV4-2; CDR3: ASSQLAAGGPAQETQY
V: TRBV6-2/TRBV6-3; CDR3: ASSYRDSWNSPLH
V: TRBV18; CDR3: ASSPLGVTGQSTDTQY
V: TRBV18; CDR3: ASSPLPGTRNTEAF
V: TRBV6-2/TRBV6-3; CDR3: ASSRNPKTGRGGNTEAF
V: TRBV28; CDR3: ATGGTEAF
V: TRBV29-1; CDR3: SVEGAAYEQY
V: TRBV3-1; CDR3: ASSQGPEPYNEQF
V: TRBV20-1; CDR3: SAPADYITDTQY
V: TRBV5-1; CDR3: ASSLDGASGNTIY
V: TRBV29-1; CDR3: SVEGSLNTEAF
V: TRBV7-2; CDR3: ASSRSTAGELF
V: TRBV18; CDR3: ASSPMTGGESEAF
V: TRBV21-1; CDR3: ASSKAHGRPGELF
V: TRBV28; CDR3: ASSLQGTTSTDTQY
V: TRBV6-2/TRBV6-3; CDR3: ASRLAGGPGELF
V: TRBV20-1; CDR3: SASPAGSDEQY
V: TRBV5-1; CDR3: ASSPGTASPGANVLT
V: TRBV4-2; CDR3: ASSQGASGIEDTQY
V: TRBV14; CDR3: ASSSTGVVYEQY
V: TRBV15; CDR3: ATSRMGQNEKLF
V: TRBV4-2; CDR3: ASSQDRTSGDPSTDTQY
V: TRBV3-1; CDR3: ASSQGEVSYNEQF
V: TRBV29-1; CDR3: SVTGGHNEQY
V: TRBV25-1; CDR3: ASSGGDRYTDTQY
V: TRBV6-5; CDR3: ASSIMVGSTDTQY
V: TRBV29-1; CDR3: SVEGESEQF
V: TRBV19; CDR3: ASSTGTGYNEQF
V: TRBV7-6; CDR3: ASSESRNAAYEQY
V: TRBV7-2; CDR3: ASSTGGFETQY
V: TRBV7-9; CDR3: ASSLDLGPGTEAF
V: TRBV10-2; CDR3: ASSDAGGTEAF
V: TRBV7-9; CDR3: ASSLVSGGTEAF
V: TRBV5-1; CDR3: ASSLDGAPYNEQF
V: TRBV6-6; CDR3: ASRTSGRSSYEQY
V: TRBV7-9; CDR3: ASSPGPRNYAEETQY
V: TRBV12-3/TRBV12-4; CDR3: ASRPGFTGELF
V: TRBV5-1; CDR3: ASSSGTSGGATLQETQY
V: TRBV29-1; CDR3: SVGSYTEAF
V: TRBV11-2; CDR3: ASSLAAIGSYNEQF
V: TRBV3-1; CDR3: ASSQVDATRNGYT
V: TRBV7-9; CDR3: ASSPNPETQY
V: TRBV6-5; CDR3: ASSYGEYYGYT
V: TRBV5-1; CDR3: ASSAQDEGTQY